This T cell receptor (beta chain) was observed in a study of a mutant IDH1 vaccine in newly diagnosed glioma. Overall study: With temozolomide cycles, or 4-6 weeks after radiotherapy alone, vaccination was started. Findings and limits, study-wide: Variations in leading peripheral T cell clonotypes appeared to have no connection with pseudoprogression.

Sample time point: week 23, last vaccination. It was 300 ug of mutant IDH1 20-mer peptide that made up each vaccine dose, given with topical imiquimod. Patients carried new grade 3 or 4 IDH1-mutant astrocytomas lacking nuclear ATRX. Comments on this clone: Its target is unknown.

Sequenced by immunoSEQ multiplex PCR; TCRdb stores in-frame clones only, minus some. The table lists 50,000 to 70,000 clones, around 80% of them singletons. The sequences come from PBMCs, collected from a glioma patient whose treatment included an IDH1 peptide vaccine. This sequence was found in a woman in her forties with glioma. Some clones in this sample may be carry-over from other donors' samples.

The CDR3, as DNA: TGCGCCAGCAGCCAAGAATCTGTAGGGACGGTTGGCTACACCTTC. Its translation: CASSQESVGTVGYTF. The chain has TRBV4-1 and TRBJ1-2; tentatively, D is TRBD1 (5 bases). This CDR3 is 15 amino acids long. Trimming left V 0 bases short and J 7 bases short, with 15 bases between. Germline loops: CDR1 MGHRA, CDR2 YSYEKL.